This TCR beta chain was sequenced during a study of human T cells and chemical hapten exposure. The study, taken as a whole, reports: Expanded TCRs were compared with controls, and the expanded TCRs formed significantly more large CDR3 similarity clusters.

Described time point: patch test 1, 2 weeks after DPC sensitization. The treatment is: therapeutic diphenylcyclopropenone sensitization with weekly scalp DPC. TCRdb processed the RACE reads anew with MiXCR; each CDR3 protein has one entry. The top ten clones hold approximately 2% of a sample with 85,000 to 100,000 distinct CDR3 sequences, around 11% of them seen once. A remark on this clonotype: The antigen is not known.

The TCR was taken from a middle-aged woman with alopecia areata. Some clones in this sample may be carry-over from other donors' samples. The sample was whole blood, taken in connection with sensitization to the hapten diphenylcyclopropenone (DPC).

The CDR3 DNA reads as TGTGCCAGCAGCGGAATCGGGAGACAGGGGGCCTACGAGCAGTACTTC. This sequence encodes CASSGIGRQGAYEQYF. J is TRBJ2-7 and V is TRBV7-9; 9 bases match TRBD1. V lost 5 bases and J lost 2; bases outside the gene matches: 10. The CDR3 has 16 residues. Per germline, CDR1 SEHNR and CDR2 FQNEAQ (reference sequence).